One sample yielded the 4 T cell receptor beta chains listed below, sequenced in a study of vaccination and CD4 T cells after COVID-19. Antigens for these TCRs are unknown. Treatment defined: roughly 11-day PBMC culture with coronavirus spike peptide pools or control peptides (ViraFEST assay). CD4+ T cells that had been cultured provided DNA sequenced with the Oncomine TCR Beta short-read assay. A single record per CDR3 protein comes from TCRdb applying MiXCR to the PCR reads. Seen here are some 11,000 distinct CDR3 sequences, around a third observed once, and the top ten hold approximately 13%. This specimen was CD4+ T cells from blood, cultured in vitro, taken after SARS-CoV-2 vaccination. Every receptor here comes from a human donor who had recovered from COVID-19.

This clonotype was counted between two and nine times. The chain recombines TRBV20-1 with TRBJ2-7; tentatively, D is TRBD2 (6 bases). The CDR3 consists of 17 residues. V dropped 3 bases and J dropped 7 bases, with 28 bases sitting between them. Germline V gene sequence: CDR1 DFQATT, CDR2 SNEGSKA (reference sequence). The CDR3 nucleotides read TGCAGTGCTAGCGGAAGTAGCGGCAACTCTGGTTTGGGAGAGCAGTACTTC. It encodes CSASGSSGNSGLGEQYF.

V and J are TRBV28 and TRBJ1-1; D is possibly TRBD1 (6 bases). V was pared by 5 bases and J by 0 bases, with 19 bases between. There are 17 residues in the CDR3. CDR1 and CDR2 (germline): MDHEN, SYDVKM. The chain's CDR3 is CASSLALTGLMNTEAFF. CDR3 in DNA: TGTGCCAGCAGTCTCGCATTGACAGGTCTCATGAACACTGAAGCTTTCTTT.

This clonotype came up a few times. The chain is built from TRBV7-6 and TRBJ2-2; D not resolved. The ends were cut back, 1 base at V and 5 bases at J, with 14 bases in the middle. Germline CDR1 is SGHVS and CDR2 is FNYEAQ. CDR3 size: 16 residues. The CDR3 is CASSLGSTAATGELFF. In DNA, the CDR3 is TGTGCCAGCAGCTTAGGCAGCACAGCCGCAACCGGGGAGCTGTTTTTT.

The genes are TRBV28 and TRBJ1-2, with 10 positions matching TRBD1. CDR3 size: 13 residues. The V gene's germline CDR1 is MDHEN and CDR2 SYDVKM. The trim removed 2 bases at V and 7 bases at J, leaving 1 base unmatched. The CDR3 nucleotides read TGTGCCAGCAGTTTACGGGACAGGGGTGGCTACACCTTC. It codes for CASSLRDRGGYTF.